This T cell receptor (beta chain) was recovered during a study of T cell repertoires in cytomegalovirus infection. MiXCR, applied by TCRdb to the reads, yields one record per CDR3 protein. Here the sample spans approximately 350,000 distinct CDR3 sequences, about 35% being singletons. V was clipped by 5 bases and J by 4 bases; unmatched bases: 14. The CDR3 extends over 17 amino acids. Germline loops: CDR1 MNHNY, CDR2 SVGAGI (reference sequence). Turning to this clonotype: Its antigen is currently unknown.

V is TRBV6-6 and J is TRBJ2-3; 8 bases are shared with TRBD1. Sequences were derived from cultured PBMCs, sampled from culture after CMV antigen stimulation. The receptor was isolated from a human donor in good health (CMV status not recorded). Some clones in this sample may be carry-over from other donors' samples. The CDR3, as DNA: TGTGCCAGCAGTCGGACCGACAGGGGTTTATTGGCAGATACGCAGTATTTT. This codes for CASSRTDRGLLADTQYF.